These T cell receptor beta chains were read from a single sample in a study of response to subunit inactivated influenza vaccine. TCRdb ran MiXCR on the RT-PCR reads and lists one entry per CDR3 protein. This table has under 200,000 distinct CDR3 sequences, about a tenth appearing once. The material was non-naive T cells sorted from PBMCs, obtained roughly 48 days after vaccination. Every receptor here comes from a man aged 50-60 years who received an inactivated influenza vaccine. CDR3s include the opening cysteine and the closing phenylalanine or tryptophan. A D gene is named only where the DNA matches it firmly. Clone size is stated in some rows and not others, as once, few, many or a class when expanded.

TRBJ2-7 | . | 12 | TRBV2 | . | CASFGPGYEQYF | TGTGCCAGCTTCGGTCCGGGGTACGAGCAGTACTTC
TRBJ2-7 | . | 15 | TRBV20-1 | . | CSYETSAGYSYEQYF | TGCAGTTACGAGACATCGGCCGGTTACTCCTACGAGCAGTACTTC
TRBJ2-1 | . | 11 | TRBV12-3/TRBV12-4 | . | CASSFAGGQFF | TGTGCCAGCAGTTTTGCCGGGGGGCAGTTCTTC
TRBJ2-1 | . | 17 | TRBV15 | TRBD1 | CATSRDLGQGTYNEQFF | TGTGCCACCAGCAGAGACCTGGGACAGGGGACCTACAATGAGCAGTTCTTC
TRBJ2-7 | many | 14 | TRBV29-1 | TRBD2 | CSVDTGTSGDEQYF | TGCAGCGTGGACACCGGGACTAGCGGGGACGAGCAGTACTTC
TRBJ1-5 | few | 14 | TRBV9 | . | CASSEAPGNQPQHF | TGTGCCAGCAGCGAGGCCCCGGGCAATCAGCCCCAGCATTTT
TRBJ2-7 | . | 20 | TRBV6-2/TRBV6-3 | TRBD2 | CASSYSWLAGGSSPLYEQHF | TGTGCCAGCAGTTACAGCTGGTTAGCGGGGGGGTCGTCACCCCTCTACGAGCAGCACTTC
TRBJ2-2 | many | 15 | TRBV12-3/TRBV12-4 | TRBD1 | CASSWTGSNTGELFF | TGTGCCAGCAGTTGGACAGGGAGCAACACCGGGGAGCTGTTTTTT
TRBJ2-1 | many | 14 | TRBV27 | TRBD2 | CASSLFPSGSVEFF | TGTGCCAGCAGTTTATTTCCTAGCGGGAGTGTGGAGTTCTTC
TRBJ2-7 | . | 16 | TRBV5-5 | TRBD2 | CASSLAPSGGLYEQYF | TGTGCCAGCAGCTTGGCTCCGAGCGGGGGACTCTACGAGCAGTACTTC
TRBJ1-6 | . | 15 | TRBV20-1 | . | CSAWGPDRLNSPLHF | TGCAGTGCCTGGGGCCCTGATAGGCTAAATTCACCCCTCCACTTT
TRBJ1-4 | . | 17 | TRBV6-5 | . | CASSYGQGGMANEKLFF | TGTGCCAGCAGTTACGGGCAGGGAGGAATGGCTAATGAAAAACTGTTTTTT
TRBJ2-3 | . | 17 | TRBV4-1 | TRBD2 | CASSQVVIAGNTDTQYF | TGCGCCAGCAGCCAAGTTGTTATAGCGGGAAACACAGATACGCAGTATTTT
TRBJ2-7 | . | 17 | TRBV5-1 | TRBD1 | CASSLGGLGQGSYEQYF | TGCGCCAGCAGCTTGGGGGGTCTAGGACAGGGATCCTACGAGCAGTACTTC
TRBJ2-6 | many | 15 | TRBV13 | . | CASSSYGSRANVLTF | TGTGCCAGCAGCTCTTATGGCTCTCGGGCCAACGTCCTGACTTTC
TRBJ2-3 | many | 17 | TRBV5-6 | . | CASSGPVGGRVTDTQYF | TGTGCCAGCAGCGGGCCGGTCGGGGGACGGGTCACAGATACGCAGTATTTT
TRBJ2-5 | many | 16 | TRBV7-6 | TRBD2 | CASSSPWRTSQETQYF | TGTGCCAGCAGCTCCCCATGGCGGACTAGCCAAGAGACCCAGTACTTC
TRBJ1-3 | many | 16 | TRBV11-2 | TRBD1 | CASSQYRGRLGNTIYF | TGTGCCAGCAGCCAGTACAGGGGGCGACTTGGAAACACCATATATTTT